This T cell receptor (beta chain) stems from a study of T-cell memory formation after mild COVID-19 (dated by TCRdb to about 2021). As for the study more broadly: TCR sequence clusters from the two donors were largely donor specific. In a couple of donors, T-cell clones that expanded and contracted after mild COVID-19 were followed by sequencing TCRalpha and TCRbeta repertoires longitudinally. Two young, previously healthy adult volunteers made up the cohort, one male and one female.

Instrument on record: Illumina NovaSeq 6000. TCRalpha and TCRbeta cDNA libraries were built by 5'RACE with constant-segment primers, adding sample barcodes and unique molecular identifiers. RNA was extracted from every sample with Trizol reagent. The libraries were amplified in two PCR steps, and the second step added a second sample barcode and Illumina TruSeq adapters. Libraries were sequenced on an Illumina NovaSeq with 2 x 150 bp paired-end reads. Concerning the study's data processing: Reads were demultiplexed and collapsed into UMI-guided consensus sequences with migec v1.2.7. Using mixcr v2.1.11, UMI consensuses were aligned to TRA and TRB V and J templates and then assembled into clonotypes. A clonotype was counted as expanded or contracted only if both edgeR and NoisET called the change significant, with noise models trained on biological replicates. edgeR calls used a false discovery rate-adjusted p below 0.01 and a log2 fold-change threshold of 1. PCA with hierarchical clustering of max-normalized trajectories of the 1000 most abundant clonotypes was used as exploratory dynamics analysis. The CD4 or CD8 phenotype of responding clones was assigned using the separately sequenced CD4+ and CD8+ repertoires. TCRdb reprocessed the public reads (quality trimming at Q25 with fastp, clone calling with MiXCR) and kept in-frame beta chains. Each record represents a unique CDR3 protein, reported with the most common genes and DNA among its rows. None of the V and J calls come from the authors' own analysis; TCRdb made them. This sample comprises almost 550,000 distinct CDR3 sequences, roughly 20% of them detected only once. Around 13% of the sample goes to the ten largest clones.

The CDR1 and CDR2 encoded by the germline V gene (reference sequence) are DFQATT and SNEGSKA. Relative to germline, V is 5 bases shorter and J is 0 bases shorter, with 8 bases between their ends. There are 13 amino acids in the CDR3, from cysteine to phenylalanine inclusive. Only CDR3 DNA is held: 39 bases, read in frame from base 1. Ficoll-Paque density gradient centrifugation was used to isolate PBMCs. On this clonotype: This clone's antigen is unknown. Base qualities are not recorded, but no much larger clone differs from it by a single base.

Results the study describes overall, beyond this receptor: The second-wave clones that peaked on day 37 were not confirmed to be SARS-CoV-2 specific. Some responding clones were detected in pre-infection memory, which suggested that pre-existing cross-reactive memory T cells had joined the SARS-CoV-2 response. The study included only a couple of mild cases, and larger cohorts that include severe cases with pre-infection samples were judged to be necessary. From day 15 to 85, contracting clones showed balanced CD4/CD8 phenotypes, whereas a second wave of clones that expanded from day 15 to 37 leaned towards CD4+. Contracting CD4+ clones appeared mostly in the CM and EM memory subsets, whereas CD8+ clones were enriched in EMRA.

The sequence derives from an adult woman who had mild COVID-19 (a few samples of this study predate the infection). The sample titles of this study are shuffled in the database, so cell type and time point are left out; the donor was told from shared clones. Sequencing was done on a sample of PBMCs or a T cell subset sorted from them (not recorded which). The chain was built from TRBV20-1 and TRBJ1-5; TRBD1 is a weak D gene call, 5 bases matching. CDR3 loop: CSALRDSNQPQHF. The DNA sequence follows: TGCAGTGCTCTCAGGGATAGCAATCAGCCCCAGCATTTT.